These T cell receptor beta chains were read from a single sample in a study of T cells in Graves' hyperthyroidism and ophthalmopathy. TCRdb itself ran the multiplex PCR reads through MiXCR, one entry per CDR3 protein. The data hold roughly 200,000 distinct CDR3 sequences, with approximately 16% observed a single time. The material sequenced was blood. Receptors originate from a man between 35 and 55 years old with Graves' hyperthyroidism. CDR3s include the opening cysteine and the closing phenylalanine or tryptophan. The D gene is left open where the match is weak. For some rows the clone size is stated as once, few or many, or as a class when expanded; others skip it.

J | V | size | D | CDR3 | DNA
TRBJ1-6 | TRBV3-1 | - | - | CASAPRGSSPLHF | TGTGCCAGCGCCCCCAGGGGAAGTTCACCCCTCCACTTT
TRBJ2-7 | TRBV3-1 | once | - | CASSHGDYEQYF | TGTGCCAGCAGCCATGGGGACTACGAGCAGTACTTC
TRBJ2-3 | TRBV3-1 | many | - | CASSRSRDTQYF | TGTGCCAGCAGCCGATCCCGAGATACGCAGTATTTT
TRBJ2-1 | TRBV15 | - | - | CATSRDRNGGAYNEQFF | TGTGCCACCAGCAGAGATCGGAACGGGGGAGCATACAATGAGCAGTTCTTC
TRBJ1-1 | TRBV2 | many | - | CASSTDSSLNTEAFF | TGTGCCAGCAGTACCGACAGCTCCTTGAACACTGAAGCTTTCTTT
TRBJ1-5 | TRBV19 | - | - | CASSMGRISNQPQHF | TGTGCCAGTAGTATGGGACGGATTAGCAATCAGCCCCAGCATTTT
TRBJ1-1 | TRBV6-2/TRBV6-3 | - | - | CASNWANTEAFF | TGTGCCAGCAACTGGGCAAACACTGAAGCTTTCTTT
TRBJ2-1 | TRBV10-1 | - | - | CASSPAWNEQSF | TGCGCCAGCAGCCCCGCTTGGAATGAGCAGTCCTTC
TRBJ1-2 | TRBV20-1 | - | - | CSARDGLNYGYTF | TGCAGTGCGCGGGACGGACTAAACTATGGCTACACCTTC
TRBJ2-1 | TRBV18 | many | - | CASSPGSRWVVNEQFF | TGTGCCAGCTCACCAGGGTCCAGGTGGGTGGTCAATGAGCAGTTCTTC
TRBJ2-5 | TRBV2 | many | - | CASSDEAGETQYF | TGTGCCAGCAGTGACGAAGCGGGAGAGACCCAGTACTTC
TRBJ2-7 | TRBV6-1 | many | - | CASEDRRINYEQYF | TGTGCCAGCGAAGACAGGCGGATCAACTACGAGCAGTACTTC
TRBJ1-2 | TRBV12-3/TRBV12-4 | few | - | CASSFGQTYGYTF | TGTGCCAGCAGTTTTGGACAGACCTATGGCTACACCTTC
TRBJ2-7 | TRBV27 | many | TRBD1 | CASSETGFYEQYF | TGTGCCAGCAGTGAGACAGGGTTCTACGAGCAGTACTTC
TRBJ2-7 | TRBV6-1 | - | TRBD1 | CASSETGRGEQYF | TGTGCCAGCAGTGAGACAGGGCGTGGCGAGCAGTACTTC
TRBJ1-4 | TRBV5-1 | many | - | CASSGGGTPGKLFF | TGCGCCAGCAGCGGGGGGGGGACTCCAGGAAAACTGTTTTTT
TRBJ1-6 | TRBV12-3/TRBV12-4 | many | - | CASTPTGYNSPLHF | TGTGCCAGCACCCCGACAGGATATAATTCACCCCTCCACTTT
TRBJ1-1 | TRBV2 | many | - | CASSEALIWTANTEAFF | TGTGCCAGCAGTGAAGCGCTAATCTGGACGGCTAACACTGAAGCTTTCTTT
TRBJ2-7 | TRBV6-5 | - | - | CASSYGSESYEQYF | TGTGCCAGCAGTTACGGTTCGGAATCCTACGAGCAGTACTTC
TRBJ1-1 | TRBV2 | many | - | CASSLTRDTEAFF | TGTGCCAGCAGCTTGACTCGGGACACTGAAGCTTTCTTT
TRBJ2-5 | TRBV6-1 | - | TRBD1 | CASSSTGGYSSFGGETQYF | TGTGCCAGCAGCTCGACAGGGGGCTACAGTTCTTTTGGGGGAGAGACCCAGTACTTC
TRBJ1-5 | TRBV30 | many | - | CACDPGTRNQPQHF | TGTGCCTGCGACCCCGGGACCCGAAATCAGCCCCAGCATTTT
TRBJ2-7 | TRBV18 | - | TRBD2 | CASSPLSPSGSSYEQYF | TGTGCCAGCTCACCTTTGAGTCCTAGCGGGTCCTCCTACGAGCAGTACTTC
TRBJ1-1 | TRBV6-6 | many | - | CASSYSNLNTEAFF | TGTGCCAGCAGTTACTCGAACTTGAACACTGAAGCTTTCTTT
TRBJ1-2 | TRBV7-3 | many | - | CASSLIPGDGYTF | TGTGCCAGCAGCTTAATTCCCGGGGATGGCTACACCTTC
TRBJ1-2 | TRBV18 | many | - | CASSPGQQSYGYTF | TGTGCCAGCTCACCGGGACAACAATCCTATGGCTACACCTTC
TRBJ2-1 | TRBV29-1 | many | - | CSVENRAHEQFF | TGCAGCGTTGAAAACAGGGCCCATGAGCAGTTCTTC
TRBJ2-2 | TRBV7-6 | many | - | CASSLETSGTGELFF | TGTGCCAGCAGCTTAGAGACTAGTGGCACCGGGGAGCTGTTTTTT
TRBJ1-1 | TRBV18 | many | TRBD1 | CASSPIQGAWDTEAFF | TGTGCCAGCTCACCTATTCAGGGGGCATGGGACACTGAAGCTTTCTTT
TRBJ2-2 | TRBV7-7 | - | TRBD1 | CASSPTGAIAGELFF | TGTGCTAGCAGCCCGACAGGGGCTATCGCCGGGGAGCTGTTTTTT
TRBJ2-3 | TRBV27 | few | - | CASSLLGLEGRTSDTQYF | TGTGCCAGCAGTTTGTTGGGTCTGGAGGGTCGTACGTCAGATACGCAGTATTTT
TRBJ2-7 | TRBV5-1 | many | - | CASSLQGLDYEQYF | TGCGCCAGCAGCTTGCAAGGGTTGGACTACGAGCAGTACTTC
TRBJ2-3 | TRBV2 | few | TRBD2 | CASSDPGLAGGPTDTQYF | TGTGCCAGCAGCGACCCCGGACTAGCGGGGGGGCCAACAGATACGCAGTATTTT
TRBJ2-7 | TRBV12-3/TRBV12-4 | - | - | CASRSMTEHSYEQYF | TGTGCCAGCAGGTCGATGACAGAACACTCCTACGAGCAGTACTTC
TRBJ2-1 | TRBV7-9 | few | - | CASSHQGADEQFF | TGTGCCAGCAGCCACCAAGGGGCTGATGAGCAGTTCTTC
TRBJ1-1 | TRBV28 | many | TRBD1 | CASSLFGQGAGNTEAFF | TGTGCCAGCAGTTTATTCGGACAGGGGGCCGGGAACACTGAAGCTTTCTTT
TRBJ1-5 | TRBV19 | few | - | CASSIMDQPQHF | TGTGCCAGTAGTATAATGGATCAGCCCCAGCATTTT
TRBJ1-2 | TRBV7-9 | many | - | CASSLPGWSNYGYTF | TGTGCCAGCAGCCTCCCGGGGTGGTCTAACTATGGCTACACCTTC
TRBJ2-3 | TRBV6-1 | - | TRBD2 | CASRALGLAGATDTQYF | TGTGCCAGCAGAGCTCTCGGACTAGCGGGGGCCACAGATACGCAGTATTTT
TRBJ2-7 | TRBV30 | few | TRBD1 | CAWSLGTGLGEQYF | TGTGCCTGGAGCTTGGGGACAGGCCTTGGAGAGCAGTACTTC
TRBJ2-3 | TRBV20-1 | many | - | CSASLHASTDTQYF | TGCAGTGCTAGCCTTCACGCTAGCACAGATACGCAGTATTTT
TRBJ2-3 | TRBV30 | many | TRBD2 | CAWSSGGPDTQYF | TGTGCCTGGAGTAGCGGGGGACCAGATACGCAGTATTTT
TRBJ2-1 | TRBV7-3 | - | - | CASSPPASRNEQFF | TGTGCCAGCTCACCCCCCGCCAGCCGGAATGAGCAGTTCTTC
TRBJ2-7 | TRBV5-6 | many | - | CASSLGGSGEQYF | TGTGCCAGCAGCTTGGGGGGTTCTGGCGAGCAGTACTTC
TRBJ2-3 | TRBV7-3 | - | - | CASSLFFSRDTGTDTQYF | TGTGCCAGCAGCTTGTTTTTCTCGCGGGATACAGGCACAGATACGCAGTATTTT
TRBJ2-5 | TRBV15 | few | - | CATSRTRTEETQYF | TGTGCCACCAGCAGAACTCGGACAGAAGAGACCCAGTACTTC
TRBJ1-1 | TRBV19 | few | - | CATNRPGNTEAFF | TGTGCCACCAACCGCCCAGGGAACACTGAAGCTTTCTTT
TRBJ2-7 | TRBV2 | many | - | CASRGDGYEQYF | TGTGCCAGCAGAGGGGACGGATACGAGCAGTACTTC
TRBJ1-1 | TRBV15 | many | - | CATSREEGSTEAFF | TGTGCCACCAGCAGAGAGGAAGGGAGCACTGAAGCTTTCTTT
TRBJ1-2 | TRBV6-5 | few | - | CASSYMDGYGYTF | TGTGCCAGCAGTTACATGGATGGCTATGGCTACACCTTC
TRBJ2-7 | TRBV20-1 | many | - | CSARGQPHEQYF | TGCAGTGCTAGGGGCCAGCCCCACGAGCAGTACTTC
TRBJ2-5 | TRBV5-1 | few | TRBD1 | CASSPGTGGIQETQYF | TGCGCCAGCAGCCCCGGGACAGGGGGAATCCAAGAGACCCAGTACTTC
TRBJ2-3 | TRBV20-1 | many | - | CSAPSTDTQYF | TGCAGTGCACCGTCCACAGATACGCAGTATTTT
TRBJ2-5 | TRBV10-1 | many | TRBD1 | CASGRTGGETQYF | TGCGCCAGCGGAAGGACAGGGGGGGAGACCCAGTACTTC
TRBJ2-2 | TRBV7-3 | - | TRBD2 | CASSLLAGYTGELFF | TGTGCCAGCAGCTTGCTAGCGGGGTACACCGGGGAGCTGTTTTTT